This T cell receptor beta chain was recovered during a study of radiotherapy plus CTLA-4 blockade in lung cancer. Study context: Among patients, approximately 19% showed objective responses, and roughly 30% had disease control. Study-wide findings and caveats: Once radiotherapy plus ipilimumab had been given, TCR clones derived from tumor expanded in blood. Response, reportedly, was best predicted by interferon-beta along with early blood T cell clone dynamics.

Patients had chemo-refractory metastatic non-small-cell lung cancer and received focal radiation plus CTLA-4 blockade that used ipilimumab. This CDR3 has 17 amino acids. CDR1 and CDR2 (germline): KGHSH, LQKENI. This table comes from immunoSEQ multiplex PCR, and its TCRdb copy is limited to in-frame clones, with some not included. The sample includes roughly 100,000 clones, around 80% of them seen just once. Comment on this clone: The target antigen is unknown. The germline gene is not matched at one end of the junction; a read error may be the cause.

The specimen comprised peripheral blood, sampled from a patient treated with radiotherapy plus ipilimumab. The receptor comes from a human donor with non-small cell lung cancer that progressed on radiotherapy plus ipilimumab. The genes are TRBV18 and TRBJ1-3; a possible D gene is TRBD1 (6 bases). DNA of the CDR3: TGTGCCAGCTCATCACCTGGACAGAAAATCTCTGGAAACACCATATATTTT. Protein sequence: CASSSPGQKISGNTIYF.